These 22 T cell receptor beta chains were all obtained from the same sample, sequenced in a study of T-cell reconstitution after alpha-beta-depleted transplantation in children. Using unique molecular identifiers, the investigators prepared the TCRbeta library. TCRdb passed the PCR reads through MiXCR, listing each CDR3 protein once. Of approximately 240,000 distinct CDR3 sequences listed, roughly 11% are singletons. The specimen was PBMCs, collected before TCRalphabeta/CD19-depleted stem cell transplant. The receptors shown here come from a child in the first two years of life with acute myeloid leukemia, due to receive a stem cell transplant.

This clonotype has ten or more counts. This chain uses TRBV6-6 with TRBJ2-7; D is ambiguous. CDR1 is MNHNY and CDR2 is SVGAGI in the germline V gene (reference sequence). This CDR3 contains 13 residues. The V end lost 8 bases, the J end lost 2 bases, and 13 bases lay between the germline ends. CDR3: CASLRVRPYEQYF. DNA for the CDR3: TGTGCCAGCCTTCGGGTTAGACCCTACGAGCAGTACTTC.

This clonotype was counted a few times. The chain combines TRBV7-2 with TRBJ2-5; a possible D gene is TRBD1 (5 bases). CDR1 is SGHTA, CDR2 FQGNSA, per germline. Trimming removed 6 bases at V and 0 bases at J, with 11 bases between. The CDR3 consists of 14 residues. Here the CDR3 reads CASRTDAYQETQYF. The CDR3 bases are TGTGCCAGCAGGACAGATGCGTACCAAGAGACCCAGTACTTC.

This chain uses TRBV6-1 with TRBJ2-3; D is undetermined. CDR3 length: 16 residues. V lost 4 bases and J 0 bases, leaving 14 bases between the germline ends. Germline CDR1 MNHNS, CDR2 SASEGT. CDR3 residues: CASSVISVASTDTQYF. In nucleotides, the CDR3 is TGTGCCAGCAGTGTGATTTCAGTAGCTAGCACAGATACGCAGTATTTT.

This clonotype has ten or more counts. This chain connects TRBV12-3 or TRBV12-4 to TRBJ2-1; 7 bases match TRBD2. This CDR3 is 15 amino acids long. V lost 5 bases and J lost 6; bases outside the gene matches: 10. The CDR3 coding sequence is TGTGCCAGCAGTGCTGCTAGCGGAGCCCTCAATGAGCAGTTCTTC. Residues: CASSAASGALNEQFF.

This clonotype has ten or more counts. The V and J genes are TRBV20-1 and TRBJ2-4; D may be TRBD1 or TRBD2 (5 bases each). CDR3 length: 17 residues. Germline V CDR1 and CDR2: DFQATT, SNEGSKA (reference sequence). Between the trimmed V and J ends, which lost 8 bases and 0 bases, there was a span of 23 bases. CDR3 residues: CSSYYRTGALAKNIQYF. The CDR3 nucleotides read TGCAGTTCTTACTACCGGACCGGGGCCCTAGCCAAAAACATTCAGTACTTC.

This clonotype was counted many times. The chain links TRBV24-1 to TRBJ2-3, with D possibly TRBD2 on 6 matching bases. The V gene's germline CDR1 is KGHDR and CDR2 SFDVKD. V lost 7 bases and J 3 bases, leaving 10 bases between the germline ends. The CDR3 sequence is 13 residues long. CDR3 amino acids: CATRAGGTDTQYF. The CDR3 DNA reads as TGTGCCACCAGGGCTGGAGGGACAGATACGCAGTATTTT.

The table lists this clonotype with a few counts. The chain uses TRBV4-3 and TRBJ2-5; a weak D match, TRBD1 (6 bases). Trimming pared 0 bases from V and 4 bases from J, leaving 12 bases between. The CDR3 totals 15 residues. Per the germline V gene, CDR1 is LGHNA and CDR2 is YSLEER. CDR3 residues: CASSQDNRVRETQYF. CDR3 in DNA: TGCGCCAGCAGCCAAGATAACAGGGTACGAGAGACCCAGTACTTC.

This clonotype was counted many times. The rearrangement joins TRBV27 to TRBJ2-7; no definite D call. Germline V lookup: CDR1 MNHEY, CDR2 SMNVEV (reference sequence). The CDR3 covers 14 residues. Trimming shortened V by 2 bases and J by 4 bases, and 12 bases separated the two germline ends. The CDR3 region is CASSLRATPYEQYF. DNA of the CDR3: TGTGCCAGCAGTTTACGGGCTACGCCTTACGAGCAGTACTTC.

A note on this clonotype: A much larger clone differs from this one at a single base, so this may be a read error. The gene calls are TRBV11-1 and TRBJ2-4, with a weak D call TRBD1 (5 bases). This CDR3 is built from 15 residues. Germline V gives CDR1 SGHAT, CDR2 FQDESV (reference sequence). V lost 2 bases, J lost 4 bases, and 12 bases lay in between. CDR3 residues: CASSLNRSSKNIQYF. The CDR3 bases are TGTGCCAGCAGCTTAAACAGGAGTTCGAAAAACATTCAGTACTTC.

Regarding this clonotype: This sequence may be a read error, since a much larger clone differs from it by one base. The rearrangement uses TRBV7-9 and TRBJ2-2; D is unresolved. This CDR3 is 13 amino acids long. The germline CDR1 and CDR2 sequences are SEHNR and FQNEAQ (reference sequence). Trimming took 1 base from V and 7 from J, leaving 7 bases between them. The CDR3, as DNA: TGTGCCAGCAGCTTAGAAAGTAGCGGGGAGCTGTTTTTT. Translating gives CASSLESSGELFF.

This clonotype was counted many times. The V call is TRBV12-3 or TRBV12-4, the J call TRBJ1-2; TRBD1 matches at 7 bases. The V segment lost 7 bases and the J segment 7 bases; nucleotides outside the gene matches: 9. The CDR3 consists of 13 residues. CDR3 in amino acids: CASILTGAGGYTF. The CDR3 coding sequence is TGTGCCAGCATTCTAACAGGGGCGGGTGGCTACACCTTC.

Details on this clonotype: A single base separates this from a much larger clone, so it may be a read error. The gene calls are TRBV27 and TRBJ1-2; possible D gene TRBD1, 5 bases. CDR3 size: 15 residues. Germline CDR1 MNHEY, CDR2 SMNVEV (reference sequence). The DNA for the CDR3 is TGTGCCTGCAGTTTCGCCGACAGCTACCTTTATGGCTACACCTTC. It yields the protein CACSFADSYLYGYTF.

In the case of this clonotype: A read error may produce the germline difference seen at one junction end. CDR3 loop: CASRPLARETQYF. CDR3 in DNA: TGCGCTAGCAGGCCGCTAGCCCGAGAGACCCAGTACTTC. The chain recombines TRBV5-1 with TRBJ2-5; D might be TRBD2 (5 bases). This CDR3 spans 13 amino acids. The germline V gene has CDR1 SGHRS and CDR2 YFSETQ.

In its sample, this clonotype was seen many times. This sequence joins TRBV29-1 and TRBJ1-1; TRBD1 might be the D (5 bases). The CDR3 has 12 residues. From germline, CDR1 is SQVTM and CDR2 ANQGSEA. The CDR3 nucleotides read TGCATGGGGGGAAACATGAACACTGAAGCTTTCTTT. Translating gives CMGGNMNTEAFF.

At least ten counts were recorded for this clonotype. The chain is built from TRBV2 and TRBJ2-1; 11 bases line up with TRBD1. This CDR3 region has 13 residues. V was pared by 6 bases and J by 12 bases, with 7 bases of the junction left unmatched. The germline CDR1 and CDR2 sequences are SNHLY and FYNNEI. CDR3 nucleotide sequence: TGTGCCAGCAGAGGACAGGGGGCGAGGGGGCAGTTCTTC. It codes for CASRGQGARGQFF.

This clonotype occurred many times. The V and J genes are TRBV20-1 and TRBJ2-3, with D uncertain. This CDR3 has 16 amino acids. With 6 bases removed from V and 4 bases from J, the gap between germline ends came to 23 bases. Germline V gene sequence: CDR1 DFQATT, CDR2 SNEGSKA (reference sequence). CDR3 loop: CSALLWIAPGADTQYF. In DNA, the CDR3 is TGCAGTGCCCTCCTCTGGATCGCGCCCGGTGCAGATACGCAGTATTTT.

This clonotype was seen many times. The gene calls are TRBV11-2 and TRBJ1-3; D is unresolved. The CDR3 is 16 residues long. Germline V gene lookup returns CDR1 SGHAT and CDR2 FQNNGV. V was pared by 0 bases and J by 0 bases, with 9 bases between. The CDR3 bases are TGTGCCAGCAGCTTAGATCGTGGGAACTCTGGAAACACCATATATTTT. Protein product: CASSLDRGNSGNTIYF.

Ten or more counts support this clonotype. The chain combines TRBV20-1 with TRBJ1-6, with 10 bases identical to TRBD1. V dropped 5 bases and J dropped 9; count of bases not matched to a gene: 1. The CDR3 sequence is 12 residues long. Germline-derived CDR1 and CDR2 are DFQATT and SNEGSKA (reference sequence). CDR3 amino acids: CSAGTGVSPLHF. CDR3 nucleotides: TGCAGTGCTGGGACAGGGGTTTCACCCCTCCACTTT.

This clonotype was detected many times. This chain uses TRBV24-1 with TRBJ1-1; no firm D call. Germline lookup yields CDR1 KGHDR and CDR2 SFDVKD. V was cut by 0 bases and J by 4 bases, with 5 bases left in between. This CDR3 contains 13 residues. CDR3: CATSDLWGTEAFF. The CDR3 DNA sequence: TGTGCCACCAGTGATTTGTGGGGCACTGAAGCTTTCTTT.

This clonotype was seen ten or more times. V gene TRBV10-3 combines with J gene TRBJ2-7; D might be TRBD2 (6 bases). Germline V gene sequence: CDR1 ENHRY, CDR2 SYGVKD. The length of the CDR3 is 15 residues. The ends were cut back, 5 bases at V and 0 bases at J, with 14 bases in the middle. The CDR3 sequence: CAISPRREASYEQYF. CDR3 in DNA: TGTGCCATCAGTCCTCGCAGGGAGGCCTCCTACGAGCAGTACTTC.

This clonotype was found many times. The CDR3 region is CASSPQGARLTNEKLFF. For the CDR3, the DNA is TGTGCCAGCAGTCCGCAGGGGGCTAGATTAACTAATGAAAAACTGTTTTTT. This chain links TRBV12-3 or TRBV12-4 with TRBJ1-4; 8 nucleotides line up with TRBD1. The CDR3 runs to 17 residues. Losses at the gene ends were 5 bases for V and 1 base for J; bases not matched to a gene: 9.

This clonotype was counted at least ten times. This chain joins TRBV29-1 and TRBJ1-1, with D perhaps TRBD1 (6 bases). From germline, CDR1 is SQVTM and CDR2 ANQGSEA. Trimming left V 4 bases short and J 0 bases short, with 9 bases between. This CDR3 comprises 13 residues. DNA of the CDR3: TGCAGCGTTGGGGACACCTTGAACACTGAAGCTTTCTTT. It yields the protein CSVGDTLNTEAFF.